The clone carrying this TCR beta chain rates as medium-sized (0.01 to 0.1%). CDR1 is MGHRA and CDR2 is YSYEKL in the germline V gene. Trimming at V came to 3 bases and at J to 4 bases, leaving 7 bases not matched to a gene. The CDR3 spans 16 residues. This entry comes from a study of blood T cell repertoires in COVID-19. Across the whole study: Acute and convalescent COVID-19 samples came from the United States, Italy and Spain.

Profiled with immunoSEQ multiplex PCR; TCRdb holds only in-frame clones, not every one. The sample lists hundreds of thousands of clones, about 91% occurring once. Input material: PBMCs or T cells enriched from blood (not recorded which). This TCR derives from a woman younger than 35 who had recovered from COVID-19. The chain is built from TRBV4-1 and TRBJ2-1, with 9 bases fitting TRBD2. CDR3 protein: CASSHVTSGPYNEQFF. The CDR3 nucleotides read TGCGCCAGCAGCCATGTGACTAGCGGACCTTACAATGAGCAGTTCTTC.